Following are 17 T cell receptor beta chains from one sample sequenced in a study of shared clonotypes between healthy human individuals. Data came from immunoSEQ multiplex PCR; TCRdb stores just in-frame clones and leaves some out. This sample has over 1.4 million clones; about 96% occur once, and the top ten carry roughly 1.2%. The source material was naive CD4+ T cells sorted from blood. Subset meaning: CD45RA+ positively selected. These receptors all come from a man under 40 in good health.

With respect to this clone: Other DNA variants within this sample encode the same CDR3. V usage is TRBV5-1 and J usage is TRBJ2-1, with 14 bases that match TRBD2. CDR1 is SGHRS, CDR2 YFSETQ, per germline. V trimming: 6 bases; J trimming: 7 bases; junction bases outside the gene matches: 3. There are 14 residues in the CDR3. CDR3 region: CASTGTSGSNEQFF. CDR3 nucleotides: TGCGCCAGCACGGGGACTAGCGGGAGTAATGAGCAGTTCTTC.

The CDR3 here is CASSPWAVVLYGYTF. In nucleotides, the CDR3 is TGTGCCAGCAGCCCCTGGGCGGTGGTCCTCTATGGCTACACCTTC. This chain joins TRBV6-5 and TRBJ1-2; D remains ambiguous. The CDR3 has 15 amino acids. The ends were cut back, 6 bases at V and 4 bases at J, with 18 bases in the middle. Germline V CDR1 and CDR2: MNHEY, SVGAGI.

CDR3 coding DNA: TGTGCCAGCAGCTTGGAAACAGGGAGAGGGAACACTGAAGCTTTCTTT. It is translated as CASSLETGRGNTEAFF. J is TRBJ1-1 and V is TRBV5-4; a possible D gene is TRBD1 (6 bases). V lost 0 bases and J lost 1, with 13 bases in between. The CDR3 is 16 residues long. Looked up from germline, CDR1 is SGHNT and CDR2 is YYREEE (reference sequence).

The chain employs TRBV5-1 and TRBJ1-1; D not resolved. CDR1 and CDR2 (germline): SGHRS, YFSETQ. This CDR3 region has 13 residues. Trimming pared 1 base from V and 7 bases from J, leaving 11 bases between. CDR3 nucleotide sequence: TGCGCCAGCAGCTTGCAGACGTTGAATGAAGCTTTCTTT. This sequence encodes CASSLQTLNEAFF.

The chain couples TRBV19 to TRBJ1-5; 9 nucleotides align to TRBD1. Germline CDR1 is LNHDA and CDR2 is SQIVND (reference sequence). This CDR3 comprises 13 residues. Trimming removed 7 bases from V and 6 bases from J; junction bases left unmatched: 4. The CDR3 loop is CASKDRGFQPQHF. The CDR3 DNA follows: TGTGCCAGTAAGGACAGGGGCTTTCAGCCCCAGCATTTT.

This chain joins TRBV4-2 and TRBJ1-4; 8 nucleotides line up with TRBD1. Trimming took 1 base from V and 10 from J; bases not matched to a gene: 8. The CDR3 totals 15 residues. Germline assignment: CDR1 LGHNA and CDR2 YNFKEQ. The chain's CDR3 is CASSQGAGGTGKLFF. Here the CDR3 DNA reads TGTGCCAGCAGCCAAGGAGCAGGGGGCACAGGAAAACTGTTTTTT.

This rearrangement joins TRBV6-1 to TRBJ1-2; TRBD1 aligns across 7 bases. V shed 1 base, J shed 0 bases, and the junction held 8 bases outside the gene matches. Germline CDR1 and CDR2: MNHNS and SASEGT. The CDR3 extends over 17 amino acids. For the CDR3, the DNA is TGTGCCAGCAGTGAAGTGAGAGGGACAGTTACTAACTATGGCTACACCTTC. This encodes CASSEVRGTVTNYGYTF.

On this clone: Within the sample, other DNA sequences also encode this same CDR3. The chain employs TRBV18 and TRBJ1-1; D is perhaps TRBD1 (5 bases). Germline CDR1 and CDR2: KGHSH and LQKENI. Trimming removed 3 bases at V and 3 bases at J, with 8 bases between. This CDR3 has 13 amino acids. The CDR3 coding sequence is TGTGCCAGCTCACCCGACAGAGACACTGAAGCTTTCTTT. Translated, it gives CASSPDRDTEAFF.

This clone was detected once. The J gene is TRBJ1-4, the V gene TRBV6-6; D is unresolved. Trimming shortened V by 3 bases and J by 8 bases, and 19 bases separated the two germline ends. Germline V gives CDR1 MNHNY, CDR2 SVGAGI (reference sequence). The CDR3 loop spans 16 amino acids. CDR3 protein: CASSYPSGGSSEKLFF. CDR3 bases: TGTGCCAGCAGTTATCCGAGTGGAGGGTCCTCCGAAAAACTGTTTTTT.

The rearrangement links TRBV19 to TRBJ2-2, with D perhaps TRBD2 (5 bases). The V and J ends lost 7 bases and 0 bases respectively, with 9 bases between them. The CDR3 consists of 14 residues. Looked up from germline, CDR1 is LNHDA and CDR2 is SQIVND (reference sequence). In DNA, the CDR3 is TGTGCCAGTACCCCGGGGTCGAACACCGGGGAGCTGTTTTTT. This sequence encodes CASTPGSNTGELFF.

The genes are TRBV10-3 and TRBJ2-7, with 7 positions matching TRBD1. Germline V gene data show CDR1 as ENHRY and CDR2 as SYGVKD. V lost 9 bases, J lost 3 bases, and 5 bases stayed unmatched. The CDR3 has 12 amino acids. The CDR3 DNA reads as TGTGCCATTAGGCAGGGGGACTACGAGCAGTACTTC. This codes for CAIRQGDYEQYF.

The rearrangement links TRBV5-4 to TRBJ2-5, with unresolved D. The CDR3 runs 13 residues. V was cut by 1 base and J by 1 base, with 5 bases left in between. From germline, CDR1 is SGHNT and CDR2 YYREEE (reference sequence). Here the CDR3 reads CASSLRPQETQYF. In nucleotides, the CDR3 is TGTGCCAGCAGCTTGAGGCCCCAAGAGACCCAGTACTTC.

The chain links TRBV5-1 to TRBJ2-2; TRBD2 agrees at 9 bases. The CDR3 contains 14 residues. Losses at the gene ends were 3 bases for V and 6 bases for J; bases not matched to a gene: 3. Germline V CDR1 and CDR2: SGHRS, YFSETQ. The CDR3 reads CASSSTSGAGELFF. The CDR3 DNA is TGCGCCAGCAGCTCGACTAGCGGTGCCGGGGAGCTGTTTTTT.

The chain couples TRBV5-4 to TRBJ2-1; D tentatively reads TRBD1 or TRBD2 (5 bases each). The germline V gene has CDR1 SGHNT and CDR2 YYREEE (reference sequence). The CDR3 has 14 amino acids. Trimming cost V 4 bases and J 5 bases, with 13 bases left between them. The CDR3 protein is CASSLGPGNNEQFF. CDR3 bases: TGTGCCAGCAGCCTGGGACCCGGGAACAATGAGCAGTTCTTC.

V is TRBV9 and J is TRBJ1-3; possibly TRBD1 for D (6 bases). The CDR3 loop spans 17 amino acids. Per germline, CDR1 SGDLS and CDR2 YYNGEE. The V end lost 4 bases, the J end lost 4 bases, and 21 bases lay between the germline ends. The chain's CDR3 is CASSTPPGAMGGNTIYF. The CDR3 DNA is TGTGCCAGCAGCACTCCCCCAGGGGCAATGGGGGGAAACACCATATATTTT.

This chain joins TRBV19 and TRBJ1-5; 7 bases are a match to TRBD1. CDR3 length: 16 amino acids. Germline assignment: CDR1 LNHDA and CDR2 SQIVND (reference sequence). Trimming at V came to 1 base and at J to 0 bases, leaving 3 bases not matched to a gene. Here the CDR3 DNA reads TGTGCCAGTAGTATAGGAAGGGGGCTTAGCAATCAGCCCCAGCATTTT. This codes for CASSIGRGLSNQPQHF.

The V gene is TRBV28, the J gene TRBJ2-7, with D possibly TRBD2 on 6 matching bases. The germline V gene has CDR1 MDHEN and CDR2 SYDVKM. The CDR3 covers 17 residues. V was trimmed by 5 bases and J by 0 bases, leaving 20 bases between them. The CDR3: CASSTFAGIRPSYEQYF. The DNA of the CDR3 is TGTGCCAGCAGTACCTTTGCGGGGATCAGACCCTCCTACGAGCAGTACTTC.